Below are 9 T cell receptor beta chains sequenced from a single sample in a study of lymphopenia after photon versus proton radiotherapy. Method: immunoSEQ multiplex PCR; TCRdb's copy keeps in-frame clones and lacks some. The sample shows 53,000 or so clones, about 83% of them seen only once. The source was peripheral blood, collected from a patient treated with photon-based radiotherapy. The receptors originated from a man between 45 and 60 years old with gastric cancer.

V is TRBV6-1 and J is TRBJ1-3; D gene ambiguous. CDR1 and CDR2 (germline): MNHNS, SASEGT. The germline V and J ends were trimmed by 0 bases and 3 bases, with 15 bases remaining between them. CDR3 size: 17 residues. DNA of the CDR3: TGTGCCAGCAGTGAAGCGCTTCCCCCCGCGGGTGGAAACACCATATATTTT. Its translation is CASSEALPPAGGNTIYF.

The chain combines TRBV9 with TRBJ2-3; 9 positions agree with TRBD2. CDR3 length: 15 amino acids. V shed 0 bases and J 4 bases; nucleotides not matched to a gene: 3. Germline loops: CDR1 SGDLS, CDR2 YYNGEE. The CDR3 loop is CASSVGSGRSDTQYF. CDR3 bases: TGTGCCAGCAGCGTAGGAAGCGGGAGGTCAGATACGCAGTATTTT.

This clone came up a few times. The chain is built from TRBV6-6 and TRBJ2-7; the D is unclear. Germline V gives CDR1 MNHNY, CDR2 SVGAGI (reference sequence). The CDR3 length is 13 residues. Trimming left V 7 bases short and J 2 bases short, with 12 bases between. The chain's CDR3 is CASTPLETYEQYF. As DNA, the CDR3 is TGTGCCAGCACCCCCCTGGAGACCTACGAGCAGTACTTC.

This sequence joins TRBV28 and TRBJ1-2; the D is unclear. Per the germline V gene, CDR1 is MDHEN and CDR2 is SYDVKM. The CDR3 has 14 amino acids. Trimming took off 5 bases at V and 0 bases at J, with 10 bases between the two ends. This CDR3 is CASSPTLANYGYTF. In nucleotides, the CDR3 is TGTGCCAGCAGTCCTACATTAGCTAACTATGGCTACACCTTC.

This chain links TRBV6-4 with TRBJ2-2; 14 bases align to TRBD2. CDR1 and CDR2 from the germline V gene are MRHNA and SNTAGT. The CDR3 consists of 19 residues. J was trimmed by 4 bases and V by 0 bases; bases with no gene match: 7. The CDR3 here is CASSDSTSGRATITGELFF. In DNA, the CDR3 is TGTGCCAGCAGTGACTCGACTAGCGGGAGGGCCACAATCACCGGGGAGCTGTTTTTT.

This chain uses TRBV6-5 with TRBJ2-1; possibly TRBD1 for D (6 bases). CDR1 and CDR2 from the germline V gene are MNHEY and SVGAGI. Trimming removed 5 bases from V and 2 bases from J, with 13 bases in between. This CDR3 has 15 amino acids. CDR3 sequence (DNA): TGTGCCAGCAGTCACCAGGGGAACCCCTACAATGAGCAGTTCTTC. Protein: CASSHQGNPYNEQFF.

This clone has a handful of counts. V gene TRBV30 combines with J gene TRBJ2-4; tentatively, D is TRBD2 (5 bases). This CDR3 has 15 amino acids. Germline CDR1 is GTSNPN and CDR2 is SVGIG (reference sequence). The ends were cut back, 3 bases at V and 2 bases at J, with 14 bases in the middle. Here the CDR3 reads CAWSPGVGTKNIQYF. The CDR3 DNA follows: TGTGCCTGGAGCCCCGGGGTTGGGACCAAAAACATTCAGTACTTC.

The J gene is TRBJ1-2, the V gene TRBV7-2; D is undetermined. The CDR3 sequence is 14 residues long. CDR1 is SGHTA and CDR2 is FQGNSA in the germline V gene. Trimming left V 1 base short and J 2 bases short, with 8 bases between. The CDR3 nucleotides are TGTGCCAGCAGCTTAGACAGACGCAACTATGGCTACACCTTC. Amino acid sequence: CASSLDRRNYGYTF.

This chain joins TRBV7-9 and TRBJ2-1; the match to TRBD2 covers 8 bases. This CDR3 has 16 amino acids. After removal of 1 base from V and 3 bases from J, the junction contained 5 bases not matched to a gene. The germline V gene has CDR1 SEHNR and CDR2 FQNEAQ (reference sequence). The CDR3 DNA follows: TGTGCCAGCAGCTTAGGACCGGGACTAGTCTACAATGAGCAGTTCTTC. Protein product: CASSLGPGLVYNEQFF. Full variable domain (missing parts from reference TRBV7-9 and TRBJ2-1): DTGVSQNPRHKITKRGQNVTFRCDPISEHNRLYWYRQTLGQGPEFLTYFQNEAQLEKSRLLSDRFSAERPKGSFSTLEIQRTEQGDSAMYLCASSLGPGLVYNEQFFGPGTRLTVL.